This section outlines one T cell receptor (beta chain) sequence together with its context. Deletions cut 1 base from V and 10 bases from J, with 14 bases between. The CDR3 has 13 amino acids. Per germline, CDR1 SQVTM and CDR2 ANQGSEA. These data belong to a study of blood T cell repertoires in COVID-19. Sequencing was performed with immunoSEQ multiplex PCR; in TCRdb, only in-frame clones are kept and a portion is missing. The sample records fewer than 350,000 clones, around 90% being singletons. Sequencing was done on a sample of PBMCs or T cells enriched from blood (not recorded which). This TCR was sampled from a woman younger than 45 with acute COVID-19. This chain uses TRBV29-1 with TRBJ2-1; maybe TRBD1 (5 bases). CDR3 bases: TGCAGCGTTGAAGTTTCAAGGGGTAACGAGCAGTTCTTC. Protein: CSVEVSRGNEQFF.